The present entry profiles one T cell receptor beta chain with its context. Its antigen is as yet unknown. These data are taken from a study of T cell repertoires in cytomegalovirus infection. Study-level background: Both a matching HLA type and CMV infection were indicated by public TCR beta signatures. Study results and caveats: HLA-C-restricted TCR beta clonotypes specific for CMV led the ex vivo response.

Germline CDR1 reads SGHTA; CDR2 reads FQGNSA. V was trimmed by 1 base and J by 0 bases, leaving 15 bases between them. The CDR3 totals 18 residues. TCRdb reanalysed the reads using MiXCR and keeps one entry per CDR3 protein. The data contain hundreds of thousands of distinct CDR3 sequences, roughly 30% of them seen just once; the ten biggest clones take up roughly an eighth. The chain couples TRBV7-2 to TRBJ2-2; D perhaps matches TRBD2 (5 bases). This clonotype was obtained from a human donor in good health (CMV status not recorded). Some clones in this sample may be carry-over from other donors' samples. This specimen was cultured CD8+ T cells from PBMCs, taken from culture after CMV antigen stimulation. The chain's CDR3 is CASSLDWAGVPNTGELFF. The CDR3 DNA sequence: TGTGCCAGCAGCTTAGATTGGGCCGGGGTTCCGAACACCGGGGAGCTGTTTTTT.